This T cell receptor beta chain is from a study of beta chain features in type 1 diabetes. Study results and caveats: All four CD4+ subsets of Type 1 diabetes patients contained TCRB CDR3s that were moderately but significantly shorter.

Notes on this clone: Its antigen is as yet unknown.

The authors reverse transcribed all of the isolated RNA, so sequencing captured expressed TCRB transcripts. The method was immunoSEQ multiplex PCR; TCRdb's version includes in-frame clones alone and lacks a portion of them. The data contain 600,000 to 700,000 clones, roughly 12% of them singletons. The specimen sequenced was naive CD4+ T cells from blood. This receptor was taken from a man between 18 and 35 years old with type 1 diabetes.

The DNA for the CDR3 is TGTGCCAGCAGTGAATTGACATATGGCTACACCTTC. Protein product: CASSELTYGYTF. The chain couples TRBV25-1 to TRBJ1-2, with D hard to call. From germline, CDR1 is MGHDK and CDR2 SYGVNS. The CDR3 is 12 residues long. The germline V and J ends were trimmed by 1 base and 5 bases, with 5 bases remaining between them.